Listed below are T cell receptor beta chains from one sample, sequenced in a study of shared clonotypes between healthy human individuals. Using immunoSEQ multiplex PCR, the repertoire was profiled, and TCRdb retains in-frame clones only, with some absent. This repertoire shows more than 2 million clones, roughly 95% found once; its top ten account for approximately 0.13%. The sequencing input was naive CD4+ T cells sorted from blood. The receptors shown here come from a man between 18 and 29 years old in good health. Each CDR3 is given with its conserved first and last residue.

J gene: TRBJ1-2
V gene: TRBV30
CDR3 protein: CAWSIDAAGYTF

J gene: TRBJ1-1
V gene: TRBV6-5
CDR3 protein: CASSYDRRYTEAFF

J gene: TRBJ2-5
V gene: TRBV5-1
CDR3 protein: CASSLGTGDRGQETQYF

J gene: TRBJ2-1
V gene: TRBV4-3
CDR3 protein: CASSRTTEGSNEQFF

J gene: TRBJ2-7
V gene: TRBV5-1
CDR3 protein: CASSWTLGDYEQYF

J gene: TRBJ2-7
V gene: TRBV30
CDR3 protein: CAWRAGGPPYEQYF

J gene: TRBJ2-1
V gene: TRBV19
CDR3 protein: CASSIGRSSYNEQFF

J gene: TRBJ1-1
V gene: TRBV5-4
CDR3 protein: CASSLGSRDTEAFF

J gene: TRBJ2-2
V gene: TRBV4-3
CDR3 protein: CASSQGANTGELFF

J gene: TRBJ2-7
V gene: TRBV18
CDR3 protein: CASSREGQGYEQYF

J gene: TRBJ1-3
V gene: TRBV30
CDR3 protein: CAWSRGQGVSNTIYF

J gene: TRBJ1-2
V gene: TRBV29-1
CDR3 protein: CSGKSGQGGYTF

J gene: TRBJ2-1
V gene: TRBV4-2
CDR3 protein: CASRSGGPINEQFF

J gene: TRBJ1-4
V gene: TRBV5-4
CDR3 protein: CASSSRGQGANEKLFF

J gene: TRBJ2-7
V gene: TRBV5-1
CDR3 protein: CASSLLTGGGEQYF

J gene: TRBJ1-1
V gene: TRBV6-5
CDR3 protein: CASSYLGQMNTEAFF

J gene: TRBJ2-2
V gene: TRBV25-1
CDR3 protein: CASSEPGKNTGELFF

J gene: TRBJ1-5
V gene: TRBV7-2
CDR3 protein: CASSSSGRGRNQPQHF

J gene: TRBJ1-5
V gene: TRBV18
CDR3 protein: CASSPANGGNQPQHF

J gene: TRBJ2-3
V gene: TRBV5-4
CDR3 protein: CASSLSLADTQYF

J gene: TRBJ1-1
V gene: TRBV9
CDR3 protein: CASSALGQVGNTEAFF

J gene: TRBJ2-2
V gene: TRBV5-1
CDR3 protein: CASSLAGGSDPNTGELFF

J gene: TRBJ2-3
V gene: TRBV18
CDR3 protein: CASSPGTSDSTDTQYF